A single sample gave rise to the 30 T cell receptor beta chains below, sequenced in a study of identical twins. TCRdb re-called the 5' RACE reads with MiXCR, one entry per CDR3 protein. The profile covers about 20,000 distinct CDR3 sequences, with 69% appearing a single time and under 7% taken by the ten largest. The sequenced sample consisted of memory (CD45RO+) T cells sorted from blood. The receptor source for this set is a woman younger than 35 in good health. This table probably holds off-target reads from a library built for another chain.

This chain connects TRBV29-1 to TRBJ1-1, with 7 bases matching TRBD1. Germline V gene sequence: CDR1 SQVTM, CDR2 ANQGSEA. The J segment lost 3 bases and the V segment lost 6 bases, leaving 7 bases of the junction unmatched. CDR3 size: 13 residues. For the CDR3, the DNA is TGCAGCGTGAGAGGGACAGCTGACACTGAAGCTTTCTTT. Protein: CSVRGTADTEAFF.

The J gene is TRBJ1-5, the V gene TRBV29-1, with 10 positions matching TRBD1. Germline CDR1 reads SQVTM; CDR2 reads ANQGSEA. CDR3 length equals 13 residues. Trimming removed 6 bases from V and 11 bases from J; junction bases left unmatched: 10. The CDR3 coding sequence is TGCAGCGTCTTGGGGGACAGGGGAGGGTCCCAGCATTTT. Residues: CSVLGDRGGSQHF.

The chain joins TRBV20-1 to TRBJ2-7; D unresolved. There are 14 residues in the CDR3. Trimming shortened V by 3 bases and J by 0 bases, and 12 bases separated the two germline ends. In germline, CDR1 is DFQATT, CDR2 SNEGSKA (reference sequence). The CDR3 protein is CSARDPRSSYEQYF. DNA of the CDR3: TGCAGTGCTAGGGACCCAAGGAGCTCCTACGAGCAGTACTTC.

The V and J genes are TRBV10-2 and TRBJ2-1, with 10 bases identical to TRBD2. CDR3 length: 15 residues. Trimming cost V 6 bases and J 4 bases; bases outside gene matches: 6. The germline gives CDR1 WSHSY, CDR2 SAAADI. CDR3 residues: CASRVRTSGYNEQFF. CDR3 nucleotide sequence: TGCGCCAGCAGAGTAAGGACTAGCGGTTACAATGAGCAGTTCTTC.

A few counts support this clonotype. The chain is built from TRBV29-1 and TRBJ2-7; TRBD2 matches at 7 bases. The J segment lost 2 bases and the V segment lost 1 base, leaving 5 bases of the junction unmatched. Germline V gene sequence: CDR1 SQVTM, CDR2 ANQGSEA. CDR3 length equals 14 residues. This chain's CDR3 is CSVEGGGTTYEQYF. The DNA for the CDR3 is TGCAGCGTTGAAGGTGGCGGGACTACCTACGAGCAGTACTTC.

The J gene is TRBJ2-3, the V gene TRBV11-2; 8 bases map to TRBD2. Trimming took 7 bases from V and 6 from J; bases not matched to a gene: 12. Germline V lookup: CDR1 SGHAT, CDR2 FQNNGV. The CDR3 has 15 residues. The CDR3 sequence: CASNPGGTSGDTQYF. The CDR3 DNA sequence: TGTGCCAGCAACCCTGGCGGGACTAGTGGGGATACGCAGTATTTT. The complete variable domain, with remaining parts taken from reference TRBV11-2 and TRBJ2-3, reads EAGVAQSPRYKIIEKRQSVAFWCNPISGHATLYWYQQILGQGPKLLIQFQNNGVVDDSQLPKDRFSAERLKGVDSTLKIQPAKLEDSAVYLCASNPGGTSGDTQYFGPGTRLTVL.

This clonotype has more than one count but fewer than ten. The CDR3 loop reads CASSLVSQDPRVINIQYF. The CDR3 nucleotides are TGCGCCAGCAGCTTGGTTTCTCAGGACCCCAGAGTAATAAACATTCAGTACTTC. The chain recombines TRBV5-1 with TRBJ2-4; D remains unclear. The germline V and J ends were trimmed by 0 bases and 6 bases, with 22 bases remaining between them. Germline CDR1 reads SGHRS; CDR2 reads YFSETQ. There are 18 residues in the CDR3.

This CDR3 reads CASSPRHGYGYTF. For the CDR3, the DNA is TGTGCCAGCAGCCCAAGGCATGGCTATGGCTACACCTTC. The rearrangement links TRBV7-3 to TRBJ1-2; D is unclear. The germline V gene has CDR1 SGHTA and CDR2 FQGTGA. With 5 bases removed from V and 4 bases from J, the gap between germline ends came to 11 bases. This CDR3 has 13 amino acids.

The chain combines TRBV6-5 with TRBJ2-1; possibly TRBD2 for D (6 bases). The CDR3 loop spans 14 amino acids. V lost 2 bases and J 9 bases, leaving 14 bases between the germline ends. In germline, CDR1 is MNHEY, CDR2 SVGAGI. The CDR3, as DNA: TGTGCCAGCAGTTACCCGGACTATAGCGGTGAGCAGTTCTTC. Its protein product is CASSYPDYSGEQFF.

The gene calls are TRBV7-6 and TRBJ2-1; 8 positions agree with TRBD2. V shed 3 bases, J shed 7 bases, and the junction held 8 bases outside the gene matches. This CDR3 spans 15 amino acids. Looked up from germline, CDR1 is SGHVS and CDR2 is FNYEAQ. DNA of the CDR3: TGTGCCAGCAGCTTGGGCGGGAGGATCGAGAATGAGCAGTTCTTC. This codes for CASSLGGRIENEQFF.

The table lists this clonotype with a few counts. The chain carries TRBV2 and TRBJ2-1, with D perhaps TRBD1 (6 bases). Germline lookup yields CDR1 SNHLY and CDR2 FYNNEI. V lost 2 bases and J lost 6, with 20 bases in between. The CDR3 consists of 17 residues. CDR3 DNA sequence: TGTGCCAGCAGTGAAAGATTGGGGACACCCCAAGGCAATGAGCAGTTCTTC. Amino acid sequence: CASSERLGTPQGNEQFF. Drawing the rest from reference TRBV2 and TRBJ2-1, the complete variable domain is EPEVTQTPSHQVTQMGQEVILRCVPISNHLYFYWYRQILGQKVEFLVSFYNNEISEKSEIFDDQFSVERPDGSNFTLKIRSTKLEDSAMYFCASSERLGTPQGNEQFFGPGTRLTVL.

The rearrangement uses TRBV20-1 and TRBJ2-7; no definite D call. With 6 bases removed from V and 3 bases from J, the gap between germline ends came to 9 bases. The germline gives CDR1 DFQATT, CDR2 SNEGSKA (reference sequence). This CDR3 comprises 11 residues. Here the CDR3 DNA reads TGCAGTGCCACGGACCGCTACGAGCAGTACTTC. Protein: CSATDRYEQYF.

The rearrangement uses TRBV12-3 or TRBV12-4 and TRBJ2-7; TRBD1 aligns across 8 bases. This CDR3 is 14 amino acids long. The trim removed 4 bases at V and 3 bases at J, leaving 5 bases unmatched. Written as DNA, the CDR3 is TGTGCCAGCAGTTCCCCCGACAGGGGCTACGAGCAGTACTTC. As protein: CASSSPDRGYEQYF.

The V gene is TRBV11-1, the J gene TRBJ2-2; 8 nucleotides align to TRBD2. This CDR3 spans 18 amino acids. With 5 bases clipped from V and 1 base from J, the junction kept 12 bases outside the gene matches. Germline-derived CDR1 and CDR2 are SGHAT and FQDESV (reference sequence). The CDR3 protein is CASSRPGLVTGNTGELFF. The CDR3 DNA reads TGTGCCAGCAGCCGACCGGGACTAGTCACGGGGAACACCGGGGAGCTGTTTTTT.

The rearrangement uses TRBV7-2 and TRBJ2-5, with a weak D call TRBD2 (6 bases). V was shortened by 8 bases and J by 9 bases, with 16 bases between the two germline ends. The germline gives CDR1 SGHTA, CDR2 FQGNSA. The CDR3 is made up of 12 amino acids. In DNA, the CDR3 is TGTGCCAGCGGGCAAGGGAGGAGGCCCCAGTACTTC. Translated, it gives CASGQGRRPQYF.

DNA for the CDR3: TGTGCCAGCAGCTCTATACGGGGGTCGGACACTGAAGCTTTCTTT. It translates to CASSSIRGSDTEAFF. The chain uses TRBV7-9 and TRBJ1-1; D may be TRBD1 (5 bases). The V end was cut by 4 bases, the J end by 3 bases, with 15 bases between. Germline lookup yields CDR1 SEHNR and CDR2 FQNEAQ (reference sequence). The CDR3 has 15 residues.

The genes are TRBV29-1 and TRBJ1-5, with 10 bases matching TRBD1. With 6 bases clipped from V and 6 bases from J, the junction kept 5 bases outside the gene matches. Germline V gives CDR1 SQVTM, CDR2 ANQGSEA. This CDR3 spans 13 amino acids. CDR3 residues: CSVGQGGSQPQHF. As DNA, the CDR3 is TGCAGCGTCGGACAGGGGGGGAGTCAGCCCCAGCATTTT.

The CDR3 is CASSPTRTGSTDTQYF. In nucleotides, the CDR3 is TGTGCCAGCTCACCAACGAGGACAGGGAGCACAGATACGCAGTATTTT. This chain uses TRBV18 with TRBJ2-3; 8 bases are shared with TRBD1. Germline CDR1 and CDR2: KGHSH and LQKENI. V shed 2 bases, J shed 0 bases, and the junction held 4 bases outside the gene matches. This CDR3 contains 16 residues.

The rearrangement links TRBV12-3 or TRBV12-4 to TRBJ2-7; D gene ambiguous. Trimming pared 3 bases from V and 6 bases from J, leaving 12 bases between. This CDR3 is built from 13 residues. The CDR3 loop is CASSFDLAGEQYF. CDR3 nucleotide sequence: TGTGCCAGCAGTTTTGATCTGGCAGGCGAGCAGTACTTC.

The genes are TRBV5-1 and TRBJ2-7; 9 bases are a match to TRBD2. Trimming at V came to 4 bases and at J to 4 bases, leaving 15 bases not matched to a gene. Germline-derived CDR1 and CDR2 are SGHRS and YFSETQ. This CDR3 comprises 17 residues. The CDR3 loop is CASSISGSFPELYEQYF. CDR3 nucleotide sequence: TGCGCCAGCAGCATTAGCGGGAGTTTCCCCGAACTTTACGAGCAGTACTTC.

The CDR3 sequence: CAISESISGGEQYF. CDR3 in DNA: TGTGCCATCAGTGAGTCGATTAGTGGGGGCGAGCAGTACTTC. This chain uses TRBV10-3 with TRBJ2-7; D tentatively fits TRBD1 or TRBD2 (5 bases each). Deletions cut 0 bases from V and 6 bases from J, with 12 bases between. The CDR3 covers 14 residues. Looked up from germline, CDR1 is ENHRY and CDR2 is SYGVKD.

The CDR3, as DNA: TGTGCCAGCAGTTACGGGACTAGCGGGTGGCAGACCGGGGAGCTGTTTTTT. Its protein is CASSYGTSGWQTGELFF. This sequence joins TRBV6-6 and TRBJ2-2, with 12 bases fitting TRBD2. This CDR3 has 17 residues. Germline V gene lookup returns CDR1 MNHNY and CDR2 SVGAGI (reference sequence). V dropped 2 bases and J dropped 5; count of bases not matched to a gene: 6.

This clonotype came up once. The CDR3 nucleotides are TGTGCCAGCGGGGGCCTACAGCGGGAGTTGAATGAGCAGTTCTTC. Its translation is CASGGLQRELNEQFF. The J gene is TRBJ2-1, the V gene TRBV21-1; the table's D gene call, TRBD2, was not cross checked with the DNA. TRBV21-1 is described as a pseudogene. This CDR3 has 15 amino acids.

The chain uses TRBV20-1 and TRBJ1-1, with D possibly TRBD1 on 5 matching bases. The CDR3 totals 14 residues. Between the trimmed V and J ends, which lost 0 bases and 7 bases, there was a span of 15 bases. The germline gives CDR1 DFQATT, CDR2 SNEGSKA (reference sequence). CDR3 nucleotides: TGCAGTGCTAGAGATCCCTTCGGGACGGGTGAAGCTTTCTTT. Protein sequence: CSARDPFGTGEAFF.

This clonotype has a single count. This sequence joins TRBV7-7 and TRBJ2-2, with D perhaps matching TRBD1 (6 bases). Germline loops: CDR1 SSHAT, CDR2 FNYEAQ (reference sequence). CDR3 length equals 13 residues. CDR3 DNA: TGTGCTAGCGCGTTAAGGGGGACCGGGGAGCTGTTTTTT. It codes for CASALRGTGELFF. Filled out from reference TRBV7-7 and TRBJ2-2, the complete variable domain reads GAGVSQSPRYKVTKRGQDVTLRCDPISSHATLYWYQQALGQGPEFLTYFNYEAQPDKSGLPSDRFSAERPEGSISTLTIQRTEQRDSAMYRCASALRGTGELFFGEGSRLTVL.

V usage is TRBV20-1 and J usage is TRBJ1-5; 8 positions match TRBD1. The length of the CDR3 is 14 residues. Per germline, CDR1 DFQATT and CDR2 SNEGSKA (reference sequence). The V and J ends lost 3 bases and 7 bases, in that order; junction bases with no gene match: 8. The CDR3 loop reads CSASRPQGGQPQHF. CDR3 sequence (DNA): TGCAGTGCTAGCCGCCCACAGGGGGGACAGCCCCAGCATTTT.

The chain links TRBV4-1 to TRBJ1-5; the D gene is possibly TRBD1 (5 bases). The CDR3 has 17 amino acids. Trimming cost V 0 bases and J 2 bases, with 14 bases left between them. Germline loops: CDR1 MGHRA, CDR2 YSYEKL. CDR3 DNA sequence: TGCGCCAGCAGCCAAGATCGAATAGGGGCGGGCAATCAGCCCCAGCATTTT. It is translated as CASSQDRIGAGNQPQHF.

This clonotype showed up just a few times. The rearrangement links TRBV12-3 or TRBV12-4 to TRBJ2-2; the match to TRBD2 covers 8 bases. With V trimmed by 6 bases and J by 6 bases, 9 bases remained unmatched. The CDR3 spans 15 residues. The CDR3 sequence is CASSRGAGAAGELFF. The CDR3 DNA reads TGTGCCAGCAGCCGGGGAGCGGGAGCGGCCGGGGAGCTGTTTTTT.

V gene TRBV11-3 combines with J gene TRBJ2-7; D is possibly TRBD1 (6 bases). CDR1 and CDR2 from the germline V gene are SGHNT and YENEEA. V dropped 1 base and J dropped 0 bases, with 16 bases sitting between them. The CDR3 length is 17 residues. This CDR3 is CASSLVRGTFTSYEQYF. The CDR3 bases are TGTGCCAGCAGCTTAGTGAGGGGGACCTTTACCTCCTACGAGCAGTACTTC. The whole variable domain, remainder taken from reference TRBV11-3 and TRBJ2-7, is EAGVVQSPRYKIIEKKQPVAFWCNPISGHNTLYWYLQNLGQGPELLIRYENEEAVDDSQLPKDRFSAERLKGVDSTLKIQPAELGDSAVYLCASSLVRGTFTSYEQYFGPGTRLTVT.

The chain carries TRBV10-1 and TRBJ2-3, with D uncertain. The CDR3 sequence is 13 residues long. From germline, CDR1 is WNHNN and CDR2 SYGVQD (reference sequence). V was trimmed by 0 bases and J by 6 bases, leaving 7 bases between them. The DNA for the CDR3 is TGCGCCAGCAGTGAGTCAGGCTCCGATACGCAGTATTTT. Amino acids: CASSESGSDTQYF.